One sample yielded the 22 T cell receptor beta chains listed below, sequenced in a study of shared clonotypes between healthy human individuals. Here immunoSEQ multiplex PCR was the method, and the copy in TCRdb shows in-frame clones only, minus some. The table records 2 million to 3 million clones, approximately 94% of them present only once. Sequenced: naive CD4+ T cells sorted from blood. Subset described: CD45RA+ positively selected. These receptors all come from a man aged 18 to 30 in good health.

V gene TRBV5-6 combines with J gene TRBJ1-2; TRBD1 might be the D (5 bases). The V and J ends lost 3 bases and 2 bases respectively, with 11 bases between them. CDR3 length: 14 residues. From germline, CDR1 is SGHDT and CDR2 YYEEEE. The CDR3 nucleotides are TGTGCCAGCAGCTATGGTGGGGCCAACTATGGCTACACCTTC. This codes for CASSYGGANYGYTF. Full variable domain (outside the CDR3, taken from reference TRBV5-6 and TRBJ1-2): DAGVTQSPTHLIKTRGQQVTLRCSPKSGHDTVSWYQQALGQGPQFIFQYYEEEERQRGNFPDRFSGHQFPNYSSELNVNALLLGDSALYLCASSYGGANYGYTFGSGTRLTVV.

V usage is TRBV7-2 and J usage is TRBJ1-1; TRBD1 is a possible D gene (6 bases). The CDR3 is 18 amino acids. The germline V and J ends were trimmed by 5 bases and 5 bases, with 27 bases remaining between them. The germline V gene has CDR1 SGHTA and CDR2 FQGNSA. The CDR3, as DNA: TGTGCCAGCAGCACCTCGGCCCACAGGGTAGAGGCAAGAACTGAAGCTTTCTTT. As protein: CASSTSAHRVEARTEAFF.

The rearrangement uses TRBV28 and TRBJ1-1; 8 nucleotides align to TRBD1. The CDR3 runs to 13 residues. Per germline, CDR1 MDHEN and CDR2 SYDVKM. The V segment lost 4 bases and the J segment 7 bases; nucleotides outside the gene matches: 5. For the CDR3, the DNA is TGTGCCAGCAGTTCAGGGACAGGTCATGAAGCTTTCTTT. Its translation is CASSSGTGHEAFF.

On this clone: This sample includes further DNA sequences coding for the same CDR3. The rearrangement links TRBV6-6 to TRBJ1-4; TRBD1 matches at 9 bases. With V trimmed by 8 bases and J by 8 bases, 3 bases remained unmatched. The CDR3 length is 12 residues. Per the germline V gene, CDR1 is MNHNY and CDR2 is SVGAGI (reference sequence). The CDR3 region has the DNA TGTGCCAGCCGGACAGGGGACGAAAAACTGTTTTTT. Encoded protein: CASRTGDEKLFF.

The chain links TRBV7-2 to TRBJ2-1, with 9 positions matching TRBD2. Germline V CDR1 and CDR2: SGHTA, FQGNSA. This CDR3 is built from 16 residues. The junction had 7 bases not matched to a gene; V was cut back by 0 bases and J by 7 bases. This CDR3 is CASSLAGGLAHNEQFF. DNA of the CDR3: TGTGCCAGCAGCTTAGCCGGGGGACTAGCCCATAATGAGCAGTTCTTC.

Concerning this clone: Distinct nucleotide sequences in the sample also encode this CDR3. The gene calls are TRBV19 and TRBJ1-1; 7 bases agree with TRBD1. Germline V gene sequence: CDR1 LNHDA, CDR2 SQIVND (reference sequence). V trimming: 4 bases; J trimming: 3 bases; junction bases outside the gene matches: 2. The CDR3 is made up of 13 amino acids. CDR3 DNA: TGTGCCAGTAGTAGTACAGGGGACACTGAAGCTTTCTTT. It yields the protein CASSSTGDTEAFF.

CDR3 nucleotides: TGCGCCAGCAGCCAGTTGGCAGGGTCGACGATTGAAGCTTTCTTT. Translating it yields CASSQLAGSTIEAFF. The chain links TRBV4-3 to TRBJ1-1; tentatively, D is TRBD1 (5 bases). V dropped 3 bases and J dropped 7 bases, with 18 bases sitting between them. The CDR3 runs to 15 residues. Germline V lookup: CDR1 LGHNA, CDR2 YSLEER.

This chain uses TRBV7-2 with TRBJ1-5; D remains unclear. Deletions cut 2 bases from V and 3 bases from J, with 17 bases between. CDR3 length: 17 residues. Per the germline V gene, CDR1 is SGHTA and CDR2 is FQGNSA. The CDR3 DNA sequence: TGTGCCAGCAGCTTATCCCCCAACAACAGCCCCAATCAGCCCCAGCATTTT. Protein product: CASSLSPNNSPNQPQHF. The whole variable domain, filled in from reference TRBV7-2 and TRBJ1-5, reads GAGVSQSPSNKVTEKGKDVELRCDPISGHTALYWYRQSLGQGLEFLIYFQGNSAPDKSGLPSDRFSAERTGGSVSTLTIQRTQQEDSAVYLCASSLSPNNSPNQPQHFGDGTRLSIL.

The chain uses TRBV27 and TRBJ2-7; no clear D. V was cut by 5 bases and J by 0 bases, with 11 bases left in between. The CDR3 totals 14 residues. Germline loops: CDR1 MNHEY, CDR2 SMNVEV (reference sequence). This chain's CDR3 is CASSQLTSSYEQYF. For the CDR3, the DNA is TGTGCCAGCAGTCAATTAACGTCCTCCTACGAGCAGTACTTC.

The chain carries TRBV10-3 and TRBJ2-7, with TRBD1 as a possible D gene (7 bases). Germline CDR1 ENHRY, CDR2 SYGVKD. The CDR3 runs 13 residues. With 9 bases removed from V and 4 bases from J, the gap between germline ends came to 16 bases. CDR3 sequence: CAIGGQGGYEQYF. As DNA, the CDR3 is TGTGCCATTGGGGGGCAGGGGGGTTACGAGCAGTACTTC.

This chain links TRBV7-8 with TRBJ2-5; 7 bases line up with TRBD1. The ends lost 5 bases at V and 2 bases at J; junction bases unmatched: 2. Germline lookup yields CDR1 SGHVS and CDR2 FQNEAQ. The CDR3 has 13 residues. The CDR3 here is CASSPTGQETQYF. The CDR3 region has the DNA TGTGCCAGCAGCCCGACAGGGCAAGAGACCCAGTACTTC. The full variable domain, rest sourced from reference TRBV7-8 and TRBJ2-5, is GAGVSQSPRYKVAKRGQDVALRCDPISGHVSLFWYQQALGQGPEFLTYFQNEAQLDKSGLPSDRFFAERPEGSVSTLKIQRTQQEDSAVYLCASSPTGQETQYFGPGTRLLVL.

V usage is TRBV28 and J usage is TRBJ1-1; D is ambiguous. V was trimmed by 7 bases and J by 2 bases, leaving 14 bases between them. Per germline, CDR1 MDHEN and CDR2 SYDVKM. The CDR3 sequence is 14 residues long. This chain's CDR3 is CASTVARGNTEAFF. As DNA, the CDR3 is TGTGCCAGCACTGTGGCCCGGGGTAACACTGAAGCTTTCTTT.

V and J are TRBV19 and TRBJ1-2; tentative D call: TRBD1 (5 bases). Germline CDR1 and CDR2: LNHDA and SQIVND (reference sequence). V was clipped by 5 bases and J by 10 bases, with 20 bases between them. The CDR3 contains 14 residues. The CDR3 coding sequence is TGTGCCAGTAGTGGTCCCGGGACCGCAGAGGACTACACCTTC. This gives the protein CASSGPGTAEDYTF.

The genes are TRBV7-9 and TRBJ2-4; 7 positions agree with TRBD2. The CDR3 is 15 amino acids. J was trimmed by 8 bases and V by 1 base; bases with no gene match: 8. The germline gives CDR1 SEHNR, CDR2 FQNEAQ (reference sequence). The CDR3 loop reads CASSLGQTSLDIQYF. CDR3 sequence (DNA): TGTGCCAGCAGCTTAGGGCAGACTAGCTTGGACATTCAGTACTTC.

As DNA, the CDR3 is TGTGCCAGCAGCTTGGCTAGCGCCAAAAACATTCAGTACTTC. Encoded protein: CASSLASAKNIQYF. The rearrangement joins TRBV5-4 to TRBJ2-4; D possibly corresponds to TRBD2 (5 bases). Germline assignment: CDR1 SGHNT and CDR2 YYREEE (reference sequence). The CDR3 spans 14 residues. The V end lost 0 bases, the J end lost 1 base, and 5 bases lay between the germline ends.

V usage is TRBV6-6 and J usage is TRBJ2-7; 8 nucleotides match TRBD2. The V gene's germline CDR1 is MNHNY and CDR2 SVGAGI (reference sequence). After removal of 6 bases from V and 6 bases from J, the junction contained 13 bases not matched to a gene. The CDR3 runs 15 residues. This CDR3 reads CASSRGGLVASEQYF. For the CDR3, the DNA is TGTGCCAGCAGCCGGGGGGGACTAGTCGCCTCCGAGCAGTACTTC.

On this clone itself: Other DNA sequences within the sample encode an identical CDR3. The gene calls are TRBV30 and TRBJ2-7; no clear D gene. The length of the CDR3 is 12 residues. Trimming shortened V by 0 bases and J by 1 base, and 4 bases separated the two germline ends. Germline loops: CDR1 GTSNPN, CDR2 SVGIG (reference sequence). The CDR3 DNA sequence: TGTGCCTGGAGTGTTCTGTCCTACGAGCAGTACTTC. It translates to CAWSVLSYEQYF.

The rearrangement joins TRBV5-4 to TRBJ2-2; possibly TRBD1 for D (6 bases). Germline CDR1 is SGHNT and CDR2 is YYREEE (reference sequence). V lost 4 bases and J 0 bases, leaving 10 bases between the germline ends. The CDR3 totals 15 residues. In DNA form, the CDR3 reads TGTGCCAGCAGCCCGACAGGCCCGAACACCGGGGAGCTGTTTTTT. It codes for CASSPTGPNTGELFF.

This rearrangement joins TRBV10-2 to TRBJ2-7; 7 nucleotides align to TRBD1. Trimming cost V 8 bases and J 2 bases; bases outside gene matches: 9. The CDR3 loop spans 14 amino acids. Germline V gene sequence: CDR1 WSHSY, CDR2 SAAADI. CDR3 DNA: TGCGCCAGCGGCCCCGGGACAGCTCCCTACGAGCAGTACTTC. This translates into CASGPGTAPYEQYF.

V and J are TRBV18 and TRBJ1-1; D is perhaps TRBD1 (6 bases). Per germline, CDR1 KGHSH and CDR2 LQKENI. Between the trimmed V and J ends, which lost 6 bases and 5 bases, there was a span of 10 bases. This CDR3 contains 12 residues. CDR3 loop: CASSEGGTEAFF. The DNA for the CDR3 is TGTGCCAGCTCCGAGGGGGGAACTGAAGCTTTCTTT.

This chain connects TRBV4-1 to TRBJ1-2; no firm D call. CDR1 and CDR2 (germline): MGHRA, YSYEKL. Trimming stripped 0 bases from V and 0 bases from J, with 11 bases between. The CDR3 consists of 16 residues. This CDR3 reads CASSQDSQFANYGYTF. CDR3 sequence (DNA): TGCGCCAGCAGCCAAGATAGCCAGTTTGCTAACTATGGCTACACCTTC.

This clone appeared a single time. CDR3 in amino acids: CASSLGPPKEQYF. CDR3 coding DNA: TGTGCCAGCAGTTTGGGCCCTCCTAAGGAGCAGTACTTC. The gene calls are TRBV28 and TRBJ2-7; D not certain. Looked up from germline, CDR1 is MDHEN and CDR2 is SYDVKM. This CDR3 contains 13 residues. V gave up 3 bases and J gave up 7 bases, with 13 bases separating them.